These 14 T cell receptor beta chains originate from one sample sequenced in a study of cytomegalovirus exposure and HLA in healthy donors. Use of 60 Vbeta and 13 Jbeta primers characterized the PCR. Sequencing used immunoSEQ multiplex PCR; TCRdb keeps in-frame clones, though not all of them. Here the sample spans about 110,000 clones, nearly 80% being singletons. The specimen sequenced was PBMCs. These receptors were obtained from a young man in good health and CMV-seronegative.

The rearrangement joins TRBV7-2 to TRBJ2-5; 7 nucleotides match TRBD1. The CDR3 has 13 residues. Germline V CDR1 and CDR2: SGHTA, FQGNSA. Losses at the gene ends were 5 bases for V and 4 bases for J; bases not matched to a gene: 4. The CDR3 protein is CASSARTGETQYF. The CDR3 DNA sequence: TGTGCCAGCAGCGCCAGGACAGGAGAGACCCAGTACTTC.

The CDR3 bases are TGTGCCAGCAGCTTAGCCCAGCGGCAACGCCGCGAGCAGTACTTC. It specifies CASSLAQRQRREQYF. The rearrangement links TRBV7-8 to TRBJ2-7; tentatively, D is TRBD2 (5 bases). This CDR3 has 15 amino acids. V was pared by 0 bases and J by 6 bases, with 15 bases between. Germline V lookup: CDR1 SGHVS, CDR2 FQNEAQ. Variable domain in full (rest from reference TRBV7-8 and TRBJ2-7): GAGVSQSPRYKVAKRGQDVALRCDPISGHVSLFWYQQALGQGPEFLTYFQNEAQLDKSGLPSDRFFAERPEGSVSTLKIQRTQQEDSAVYLCASSLAQRQRREQYFGPGTRLTVT.

J is TRBJ2-1 and V is TRBV5-4; 7 bases align to TRBD1. Per the germline V gene, CDR1 is SGHNT and CDR2 is YYREEE (reference sequence). The CDR3 has 14 amino acids. The ends lost 5 bases at V and 7 bases at J; junction bases unmatched: 9. CDR3 coding DNA: TGTGCCAGCAGTTCGACCGACAGGGTGAATGAGCAGTTCTTC. Encoded protein: CASSSTDRVNEQFF.

This clone was counted between two and nine times. The CDR3 is CASSSRNQPQHF. The CDR3 bases are TGTGCCAGTAGTAGTCGGAATCAGCCCCAGCATTTT. This sequence joins TRBV19 and TRBJ1-5; D ambiguous. CDR1 is LNHDA, CDR2 SQIVND, per germline (reference sequence). CDR3 length equals 12 residues. V was cut by 4 bases and J by 4 bases, with 5 bases left in between. The whole variable domain, remainder taken from reference TRBV19 and TRBJ1-5, is DGGITQSPKYLFRKEGQNVTLSCEQNLNHDAMYWYRQDPGQGLRLIYYSQIVNDFQKGDIAEGYSVSREKKESFPLTVTSAQKNPTAFYLCASSSRNQPQHFGDGTRLSIL.

The chain has TRBV4-3 and TRBJ1-2, with 7 bases matching TRBD1. The CDR3 length is 16 residues. Germline CDR1 and CDR2: LGHNA and YSLEER. V shed 3 bases and J 3 bases; nucleotides not matched to a gene: 10. CDR3 amino acids: CASSQGSDRVDYGYTF. CDR3 sequence (DNA): TGCGCCAGCAGCCAGGGATCAGACAGGGTGGACTATGGCTACACCTTC.

The chain links TRBV4-1 to TRBJ1-6; D unresolved. This CDR3 spans 17 amino acids. Trimming removed 0 bases from V and 2 bases from J, with 11 bases in between. Germline V gene lookup returns CDR1 MGHRA and CDR2 YSYEKL. The CDR3 spells CASSQDHREAYNSPLHF. CDR3 nucleotide sequence: TGCGCCAGCAGCCAAGATCACCGGGAAGCCTATAATTCACCCCTCCACTTT.

A single count supports this clone. The V gene is TRBV2, the J gene TRBJ2-1; 14 bases agree with TRBD2. The V and J ends lost 5 bases and 9 bases, in that order; junction bases with no gene match: 6. Germline V gives CDR1 SNHLY, CDR2 FYNNEI. CDR3 length: 15 amino acids. The CDR3 protein is CASSPTSGGAGEQFF. Here the CDR3 DNA reads TGTGCCAGCAGTCCGACTAGCGGGGGGGCCGGTGAGCAGTTCTTC.

The chain couples TRBV6-5 to TRBJ2-2; possibly TRBD1 for D (5 bases). Germline loops: CDR1 MNHEY, CDR2 SVGAGI. The CDR3 has 13 amino acids. The CDR3 sequence is CGTGRLNTGELFF. Here the CDR3 DNA reads TGTGGAACAGGCAGACTGAACACCGGGGAGCTGTTTTTT.

This clone was seen once. The chain carries TRBV4-3 and TRBJ2-1, with a possible D match to TRBD2 (6 bases). Germline V gives CDR1 LGHNA, CDR2 YSLEER. The CDR3 is 17 residues long. V lost 0 bases and J 7 bases, leaving 19 bases between the germline ends. The CDR3 loop reads CASSQESGAVGENEQFF. The CDR3 nucleotides read TGCGCCAGCAGCCAAGAATCGGGAGCAGTTGGGGAAAATGAGCAGTTCTTC.

This clone was counted between two and nine times. The gene calls are TRBV5-1 and TRBJ2-3; TRBD1 might be the D (6 bases). The CDR3 consists of 13 residues. Trimming took 3 bases from V and 2 from J, leaving 7 bases between them. Germline CDR1 reads SGHRS; CDR2 reads YFSETQ. The chain's CDR3 is CASSWTVTDTQYF. In DNA, the CDR3 is TGCGCCAGCAGCTGGACAGTCACAGATACGCAGTATTTT.

The chain joins TRBV10-2 to TRBJ2-2; the D is unclear. Trimming took off 4 bases at V and 0 bases at J, with 6 bases between the two ends. Germline assignment: CDR1 WSHSY and CDR2 SAAADI. The CDR3 has 14 residues. The CDR3 region is CASSATPNTGELFF. DNA for the CDR3: TGCGCCAGCAGTGCGACACCGAACACCGGGGAGCTGTTTTTT.

V is TRBV7-9 and J is TRBJ2-7, with 8 bases identical to TRBD2. The germline CDR1 and CDR2 sequences are SEHNR and FQNEAQ (reference sequence). This CDR3 has 17 amino acids. The ends lost 4 bases at V and 4 bases at J; junction bases unmatched: 15. CDR3 sequence reads: CASSSTTSGGAWYEQYF. The CDR3 coding sequence is TGTGCCAGCAGCTCCACCACTAGCGGAGGGGCTTGGTACGAGCAGTACTTC.

This chain connects TRBV7-8 to TRBJ1-6; the match to TRBD1 covers 7 bases. Germline values: CDR1 SGHVS, CDR2 FQNEAQ. Unmatched junction bases numbered 5, after V lost 8 bases and J lost 7 bases. This CDR3 is built from 13 residues. CDR3 residues: CASSQGLNSPLHF. CDR3 DNA: TGTGCCAGCTCACAGGGGTTGAATTCACCCCTCCACTTT.

The genes are TRBV5-6 and TRBJ1-4; D is perhaps TRBD1 (6 bases). CDR3 length equals 15 residues. Germline CDR1 and CDR2: SGHDT and YYEEEE. The V gene lost 0 bases and the J gene lost 2 bases, with 8 bases spanning the gap. CDR3 amino acids: CASSLGTETNEKLFF. Here the CDR3 DNA reads TGTGCCAGCAGCTTGGGGACAGAGACTAATGAAAAACTGTTTTTT.